This entry lists 25 T cell receptor beta chains sequenced from one sample in a study of STAT5B mutations in CD4+ large granular lymphocyte leukemia (dated by TCRdb to between 2021 and 2024). The receptor library was made with the immunoSEQ multiplex PCR assay. The source is immuneACCESS, and TCRdb retained only in-frame sequences with V and J called. Part of the clones is not carried over; for the studies checked, unresolved V genes explain less than half of this, and the remainder is unexplained. The sample table holds around 28,000 clones, of which 65% to 80% were seen once. Approximately 0.98% of the sample rests with the top ten. The sequenced sample consisted of CD4+ T cells from blood buffy coats. The receptor source for this set is a human donor in good health.

This clone appeared a few times. CDR3 protein: CASNRGGDQPQHF. The DNA of the CDR3 is TGTGCCAGCAACCGAGGGGGCGATCAGCCCCAGCATTTT. The chain couples TRBV7-9 to TRBJ1-5; TRBD1 matches at 7 bases. With 7 bases clipped from V and 5 bases from J, the junction kept 5 bases outside the gene matches. The CDR3 has 13 residues. Looked up from germline, CDR1 is SEHNR and CDR2 is FQNEAQ (reference sequence). Complete variable domain (other parts from reference TRBV7-9 and TRBJ1-5): DTGVSQNPRHKITKRGQNVTFRCDPISEHNRLYWYRQTLGQGPEFLTYFQNEAQLEKSRLLSDRFSAERPKGSFSTLEIQRTEQGDSAMYLCASNRGGDQPQHFGDGTRLSIL.

The chain employs TRBV5-8 and TRBJ2-5; 14 nucleotides line up with TRBD2. V shed 4 bases, J shed 1 base, and the junction held 6 bases outside the gene matches. The germline CDR1 and CDR2 sequences are SGHTS and YDEGEE. CDR3 length: 17 residues. The CDR3 loop reads CASSPGLAGAFQETQYF. CDR3 nucleotides: TGTGCCAGCAGCCCGGGACTAGCGGGAGCCTTCCAAGAGACCCAGTACTTC.

This clone was seen a handful of times. V gene TRBV15 combines with J gene TRBJ2-7; TRBD1 might be the D (5 bases). The CDR3 totals 13 residues. Per germline, CDR1 LNHNV and CDR2 YYDKDF (reference sequence). Trimming took off 4 bases at V and 3 bases at J, with 10 bases between the two ends. In DNA form, the CDR3 reads TGTGCCACCAGCAAAGGGGCCGGCTACGAGCAGTACTTC. This gives the protein CATSKGAGYEQYF.

The chain employs TRBV19 and TRBJ2-5; TRBD1 might be the D (5 bases). The CDR3 totals 13 residues. Per the germline V gene, CDR1 is LNHDA and CDR2 is SQIVND (reference sequence). Trimming shortened V by 3 bases and J by 1 base, and 6 bases separated the two germline ends. CDR3 nucleotide sequence: TGTGCCAGTAGTATTGGGGCCCAAGAGACCCAGTACTTC. Translated, it gives CASSIGAQETQYF.

This sequence joins TRBV5-4 and TRBJ2-5; TRBD2 is a possible D gene (6 bases). V lost 0 bases, J lost 2 bases, and 11 bases lay in between. Germline loops: CDR1 SGHNT, CDR2 YYREEE (reference sequence). The CDR3 loop spans 15 amino acids. CDR3 DNA: TGTGCCAGCAGCTTGGCGGCTAGCGCACAAGAGACCCAGTACTTC. It specifies CASSLAASAQETQYF.

The chain employs TRBV19 and TRBJ2-3, with D perhaps TRBD1 or TRBD2 (6 bases each). Per the germline V gene, CDR1 is LNHDA and CDR2 is SQIVND (reference sequence). This CDR3 is built from 16 residues. Trimming took 7 bases from V and 0 from J, leaving 17 bases between them. Here the CDR3 DNA reads TGTGCCAGTACCAAGGGGGGCCGTAGAAGCACAGATACGCAGTATTTT. It translates to CASTKGGRRSTDTQYF.

The chain employs TRBV7-9 and TRBJ2-3, with 7 bases identical to TRBD2. V shed 5 bases and J 4 bases; nucleotides not matched to a gene: 6. Germline V gives CDR1 SEHNR, CDR2 FQNEAQ (reference sequence). The CDR3 length is 14 residues. The CDR3 DNA sequence: TGTGCCAGCAGCCTGAGCGGGAACGCAGATACGCAGTATTTT. This gives the protein CASSLSGNADTQYF.

V gene TRBV7-6 combines with J gene TRBJ2-1; TRBD2 agrees at 12 bases. Germline V lookup: CDR1 SGHVS, CDR2 FNYEAQ. CDR3 length: 16 amino acids. After removal of 5 bases from V and 7 bases from J, the junction contained 9 bases not matched to a gene. In DNA form, the CDR3 reads TGTGCCAGCAGCCAAATCCCCGGGACTAGCGGGAATGAGCAGTTCTTC. Translated, it gives CASSQIPGTSGNEQFF.

This sequence joins TRBV7-6 and TRBJ1-2; D may be TRBD1 (6 bases). The CDR3 has 18 amino acids. Trimming removed 5 bases from V and 3 bases from J, with 25 bases in between. Germline CDR1 reads SGHVS; CDR2 reads FNYEAQ. CDR3 sequence (DNA): TGTGCCAGCAGCCCCCAGGCCCCGGGGGCGGCCTTGGACTATGGCTACACCTTC. The encoded protein is CASSPQAPGAALDYGYTF.

The V call is TRBV6-6, the J call TRBJ2-2, with D unclear. V lost 3 bases, J lost 8 bases, and 10 bases lay in between. Germline CDR1 reads MNHNY; CDR2 reads SVGAGI (reference sequence). The CDR3 has 13 residues. This CDR3 is CASSYLESGELFF. As DNA, the CDR3 is TGTGCCAGCAGTTATTTGGAGTCGGGGGAGCTGTTTTTT.

This clone appeared a few times. V and J are TRBV5-1 and TRBJ1-1, with D unresolved. V was clipped by 3 bases and J by 2 bases, with 11 bases between them. The germline CDR1 and CDR2 sequences are SGHRS and YFSETQ. The CDR3 totals 14 residues. The CDR3 is CASSSGMDNTEAFF. CDR3 nucleotide sequence: TGCGCCAGCAGCTCCGGAATGGACAACACTGAAGCTTTCTTT.

The chain joins TRBV4-1 to TRBJ2-1, with a possible D match to TRBD2 (5 bases). The CDR3 is made up of 16 amino acids. Trimming shortened V by 1 base and J by 1 base, and 11 bases separated the two germline ends. Germline V lookup: CDR1 MGHRA, CDR2 YSYEKL. CDR3 coding DNA: TGCGCCAGCAGCCAAGCTCTAGCTCTATCCTACAATGAGCAGTTCTTC. It yields the protein CASSQALALSYNEQFF.

V is TRBV10-3 and J is TRBJ1-2; D is unclear. The CDR3 totals 13 residues. The germline CDR1 and CDR2 sequences are ENHRY and SYGVKD. V shed 7 bases and J shed 2 bases, with 11 bases lying between them. DNA of the CDR3: TGTGCCATCAAGCCCGACACAAACTATGGCTACACCTTC. Amino acids: CAIKPDTNYGYTF.

The rearrangement links TRBV12-5 to TRBJ1-3; 12 bases agree with TRBD1. V was pared by 1 base and J by 0 bases, with 10 bases of the junction left unmatched. This CDR3 comprises 20 residues. Looked up from germline, CDR1 is LGHNT and CDR2 is FRNRAP. DNA of the CDR3: TGTGCTAGTGGTTTGGGGAGGGACAGGGGGCGCATGGACTCTGGAAACACCATATATTTT. Translation gives CASGLGRDRGRMDSGNTIYF.

This chain connects TRBV6-1 to TRBJ2-7; D is ambiguous. Germline loops: CDR1 MNHNS, CDR2 SASEGT. This CDR3 has 15 residues. V was shortened by 2 bases and J by 2 bases, with 13 bases between the two germline ends. CDR3 nucleotide sequence: TGTGCCAGCAGTGAATATGGACGGAGAGCCTACGAGCAGTACTTC. Protein sequence: CASSEYGRRAYEQYF.

The chain carries TRBV11-2 and TRBJ2-5; the D is unclear. Trimming took 0 bases from V and 4 from J, leaving 21 bases between them. This CDR3 spans 18 amino acids. CDR1 and CDR2 from the germline V gene are SGHAT and FQNNGV. For the CDR3, the DNA is TGTGCCAGCAGCTTAGATCTAGGGTTAACTGGGATGGGAGAGACCCAGTACTTC. Translating gives CASSLDLGLTGMGETQYF.

The chain links TRBV29-1 to TRBJ1-1; no definite D call. Germline CDR1 is SQVTM and CDR2 is ANQGSEA. The ends were cut back, 7 bases at V and 8 bases at J, with 29 bases in the middle. This CDR3 has 16 amino acids. The CDR3 region has the DNA TGCAGCGGGGAGACGCGGAGGTCTTTCTTGGATAAGGAAGCTTTCTTT. It translates to CSGETRRSFLDKEAFF.

This chain connects TRBV19 to TRBJ2-3, with D uncertain. V dropped 4 bases and J dropped 2 bases, with 7 bases sitting between them. Germline V gives CDR1 LNHDA, CDR2 SQIVND (reference sequence). This CDR3 has 13 residues. Written as DNA, the CDR3 is TGTGCCAGTAGTAGCCTCGCCACAGATACGCAGTATTTT. Encoded protein: CASSSLATDTQYF.

V and J are TRBV5-4 and TRBJ2-5, with TRBD2 matching over 9 bases. V lost 4 bases and J lost 4; bases outside the gene matches: 20. Germline V gene lookup returns CDR1 SGHNT and CDR2 YYREEE (reference sequence). This CDR3 has 19 residues. The CDR3 here is CASSPTSGGRALGGETQYF. DNA for the CDR3: TGTGCCAGCAGCCCGACTTCGGGCGGGAGGGCCTTGGGGGGAGAGACCCAGTACTTC.

The rearrangement uses TRBV11-2 and TRBJ2-7; a possible D gene is TRBD1 (6 bases). V gave up 5 bases and J gave up 2 bases, with 13 bases separating them. CDR3 length equals 14 residues. Per the germline V gene, CDR1 is SGHAT and CDR2 is FQNNGV. The CDR3 DNA is TGTGCCAGCAGCCTACGGACAGCGGCCTACGAGCAGTACTTC. Its protein is CASSLRTAAYEQYF.

As concerns this clone: A read error may account for a junction end that differs from germline. This rearrangement joins TRBV7-8 to TRBJ2-5; 9 nucleotides agree with TRBD2. Per germline, CDR1 SGHVS and CDR2 FQNEAQ. This CDR3 has 18 residues. Written as DNA, the CDR3 is TGTGCCAGCAGCTCACTAGTCGGACTAGCGCCGGACCAGGAGACCCAGTACTTC. Its protein product is CASSSLVGLAPDQETQYF.

The CDR3 DNA reads as TGTGCCTGCCCTCCTAGGGGACGGACCGGGGAGCTGTTTTTT. This encodes CACPPRGRTGELFF. This chain links TRBV30 with TRBJ2-2; either TRBD1 or TRBD2 may supply D (5 bases each). The CDR3 contains 14 residues. Trimming left V 6 bases short and J 5 bases short, with 16 bases between. Germline CDR1 reads GTSNPN; CDR2 reads SVGIG (reference sequence). The complete variable domain, with remaining parts taken from reference TRBV30 and TRBJ2-2, reads SQTIHQWPATLVQPVGSPLSLECTVEGTSNPNLYWYRQAAGRGLQLLFYSVGIGQISSEVPQNLSASRPQDRQFILSSKKLLLSDSGFYLCACPPRGRTGELFFGEGSRLTVL.

The chain recombines TRBV27 with TRBJ1-1, with D perhaps TRBD1 (5 bases). Looked up from germline, CDR1 is MNHEY and CDR2 is SMNVEV (reference sequence). This CDR3 has 15 amino acids. The V and J ends lost 4 bases and 10 bases respectively, with 22 bases between them. In DNA form, the CDR3 reads TGTGCCAGCAGTTCTCGCCGGGGGGTCGACCAGGCAGCTTTCTTT. Its protein product is CASSSRRGVDQAAFF.

This chain connects TRBV27 to TRBJ2-2; weak D call: TRBD2 (6 bases). Per the germline V gene, CDR1 is MNHEY and CDR2 is SMNVEV (reference sequence). Trimming removed 5 bases from V and 3 bases from J, with 13 bases in between. The CDR3 consists of 15 residues. In nucleotides, the CDR3 is TGTGCCAGCAGTCTCTTAACTAGCTACACCGGGGAGCTGTTTTTT. Encoded protein: CASSLLTSYTGELFF.

The chain couples TRBV10-3 to TRBJ2-1; no clear D gene. This CDR3 spans 17 amino acids. Germline CDR1 and CDR2: ENHRY and SYGVKD. V was cut by 0 bases and J by 0 bases, with 12 bases left in between. The CDR3 sequence: CAISESLRSHSYNEQFF. The CDR3 nucleotides read TGTGCCATCAGTGAGTCGCTGCGGAGCCACTCCTACAATGAGCAGTTCTTC.